This TCR beta chain was retrieved from a study of T cell responses to AZD1222 COVID-19 vaccine. Study-wide findings and caveats: Clonal diversity may have been underestimated, and the donors were mostly white British, with more females than males. Receipt of two AZD1222 doses was followed by a rise in Spike-specific TCR breadth and depth. Dominant at 160-218 and 743-854, vaccine-associated CD4 TCRs also spanned spike.

Remarks on this clone: Its specificity is unknown.

The data were produced by immunoSEQ multiplex PCR, yet TCRdb's version contains in-frame clones alone and is incomplete. The table shows around 150,000 clones, with 80% to 95% occurring only once. Germline V gene lookup returns CDR1 SGHTA and CDR2 FQGTGA. The CDR3 covers 17 residues. V lost 0 bases and J 9 bases, leaving 21 bases between the germline ends. The source of this sequence is an adult who received the AZD1222 COVID-19 vaccine. The rearrangement links TRBV7-3 to TRBJ2-1, with D perhaps assigned TRBD1 or TRBD2 (5 bases each). Source: peripheral blood, taken 28 days after the second AZD1222 dose. CDR3 in DNA: TGTGCCAGCAGCTTAACGGCGTTAGCTCGAGGGGAAGGTGAGCAGTTCTTC. This sequence encodes CASSLTALARGEGEQFF.